This TCR beta chain is from a study of T cell responses to AZD1222 COVID-19 vaccine. The protocol was immunoSEQ multiplex PCR, while the TCRdb copy is restricted to in-frame clones and leaves out a portion. The data show over 100,000 clones, 80% to 90% seen once. J lost 1 base, V lost 7 bases, and 14 bases had no gene match. CDR1 is MDHEN, CDR2 SYDVKM, per germline. This CDR3 spans 17 amino acids. Notes on the study in general: Baseline seropositivity occurred in only a handful of AZD1222 recipients. Distributed over spike, vaccine-associated CD4 TCRs predominated at 160-218 and 743-854.

About this clone itself: Antigen: not known.

The sequence was obtained from an adult who received the AZD1222 COVID-19 vaccine. J is TRBJ2-7 and V is TRBV28; 9 bases match TRBD2. The specimen was peripheral blood, collected 28 days after the second AZD1222 dose. In nucleotides, the CDR3 is TGTGCCAGCATCCCAGGGGTCGTTAGCGGGAGTTCCTACGAGCAGTACTTC. The encoded protein is CASIPGVVSGSSYEQYF.